The next 12 T cell receptor beta chains were all read from a single sample in a study of T-cell memory formation after mild COVID-19. TCRdb ran MiXCR on the 5' RACE reads and lists one entry per CDR3 protein. The data show 360,000 or so distinct CDR3 sequences, with around 28% seen just once and 13% held by the top ten. Material: PBMCs or a T cell subset sorted from them (not recorded which). These TCRs come from an adult woman who had mild COVID-19 (a few samples of this study predate the infection). Cell type and time point are not known.

This clonotype showed up just a few times. This rearrangement joins TRBV20-1 to TRBJ2-5, with D unresolved. V was trimmed by 4 bases and J by 4 bases, leaving 13 bases between them. This CDR3 has 13 amino acids. Germline-derived CDR1 and CDR2 are DFQATT and SNEGSKA (reference sequence). In DNA form, the CDR3 reads TGCAGTGCTACCCGGACCGGGCGAGAGACCCAGTACTTC. Translation: CSATRTGRETQYF.

This rearrangement joins TRBV12-3 or TRBV12-4 to TRBJ2-7; no clear D. Deletions cut 6 bases from V and 5 bases from J, with 11 bases between. The CDR3 is 12 residues long. DNA of the CDR3: TGTGCCAGCAGCTCTGGGGAAGACGAGCAGTACTTC. Translating it yields CASSSGEDEQYF.

This chain links TRBV12-3 or TRBV12-4 with TRBJ1-4; D unresolved. V was cut by 5 bases and J by 5 bases, with 15 bases left in between. This CDR3 is built from 15 residues. The CDR3 reads CASSPPGSRNEKLFF. CDR3 nucleotides: TGTGCCAGCAGTCCTCCCGGGAGCCGGAATGAAAAACTGTTTTTT.

This clonotype was observed a handful of times. The chain employs TRBV20-1 and TRBJ2-7; unclear D gene. The CDR3 sequence is 14 residues long. Germline V gives CDR1 DFQATT, CDR2 SNEGSKA (reference sequence). The V gene lost 1 base and the J gene lost 0 bases, with 10 bases spanning the gap. In DNA, the CDR3 is TGCAGTGCTAGAGTTCTTCCTAACTCCTACGAGCAGTACTTC. It encodes CSARVLPNSYEQYF.

This clonotype was observed a handful of times. The J gene is TRBJ2-7, the V gene TRBV5-1; no clear D gene. Germline CDR1 SGHRS, CDR2 YFSETQ. V lost 4 bases and J 0 bases, leaving 5 bases between the germline ends. CDR3 length: 12 residues. The CDR3 here is CASSAVSYEQYF. The CDR3 DNA reads as TGCGCCAGCAGCGCTGTCTCCTACGAGCAGTACTTC. The full variable domain, with the rest looked up from reference TRBV5-1 and TRBJ2-7, is KAGVTQTPRYLIKTRGQQVTLSCSPISGHRSVSWYQQTPGQGLQFLFEYFSETQRNKGNFPGRFSGRQFSNSRSEMNVSTLELGDSALYLCASSAVSYEQYFGPGTRLTVT.

This clonotype was seen only a few times. V is TRBV4-1 and J is TRBJ2-7; 7 bases map to TRBD2. This CDR3 comprises 14 residues. Germline CDR1 MGHRA, CDR2 YSYEKL. V was clipped by 0 bases and J by 4 bases; unmatched bases: 3. Here the CDR3 reads CASSQDGGGYEQYF. DNA of the CDR3: TGCGCCAGCAGCCAAGATGGGGGGGGATACGAGCAGTACTTC.

This clonotype was detected only a few times. This sequence joins TRBV7-3 and TRBJ1-1; D gene ambiguous. This CDR3 is built from 13 residues. V lost 1 base and J 3 bases, leaving 6 bases between the germline ends. Germline loops: CDR1 SGHTA, CDR2 FQGTGA. The CDR3 DNA is TGTGCCAGCAGCTTAAAAGCTCACACTGAAGCTTTCTTT. It specifies CASSLKAHTEAFF.

This clonotype occurred a few times. The chain is built from TRBV7-9 and TRBJ2-1; no clear D gene. The CDR3 totals 17 residues. CDR1 is SEHNR and CDR2 is FQNEAQ in the germline V gene (reference sequence). Trimming took off 2 bases at V and 3 bases at J, with 17 bases between the two ends. This CDR3 is CASSLLDGVRSYNEQFF. The CDR3 region has the DNA TGTGCCAGCAGCTTATTGGATGGGGTGCGTAGCTACAATGAGCAGTTCTTC. The full variable domain, with the rest looked up from reference TRBV7-9 and TRBJ2-1, is DTGVSQNPRHKITKRGQNVTFRCDPISEHNRLYWYRQTLGQGPEFLTYFQNEAQLEKSRLLSDRFSAERPKGSFSTLEIQRTEQGDSAMYLCASSLLDGVRSYNEQFFGPGTRLTVL.

The V call is TRBV14, the J call TRBJ2-7; D not resolved. This CDR3 contains 13 residues. The V gene lost 2 bases and the J gene lost 3 bases, with 8 bases spanning the gap. The germline V gene encodes CDR1 SGHDN and CDR2 FVKESK. In DNA form, the CDR3 reads TGTGCCAGCAGCCAACTCCTCTACTACGAGCAGTACTTC. It encodes CASSQLLYYEQYF.

Only a few counts were recorded for this clonotype. The chain has TRBV11-2 and TRBJ1-1; the D gene is possibly TRBD1 (5 bases). This CDR3 has 14 amino acids. The V gene's germline CDR1 is SGHAT and CDR2 FQNNGV. V was trimmed by 2 bases and J by 5 bases, leaving 12 bases between them. The CDR3 loop is CASSLSGKVTEAFF. The CDR3 DNA reads as TGTGCCAGCAGCTTATCAGGGAAGGTGACTGAAGCTTTCTTT.

The chain carries TRBV9 and TRBJ2-5; D possibly corresponds to TRBD2 (6 bases). This CDR3 has 17 residues. Germline values: CDR1 SGDLS, CDR2 YYNGEE. V lost 0 bases and J 4 bases, leaving 19 bases between the germline ends. The DNA for the CDR3 is TGTGCCAGCAGCGTAGATGGAGGGCGGGCTTGGGGAGAGACCCAGTACTTC. Its translation is CASSVDGGRAWGETQYF.

This clonotype turned up a few times. V and J are TRBV5-1 and TRBJ1-6, with D possibly TRBD1 on 5 matching bases. The V end lost 2 bases, the J end lost 7 bases, and 10 bases lay between the germline ends. The CDR3 totals 14 residues. From germline, CDR1 is SGHRS and CDR2 YFSETQ. CDR3 coding DNA: TGCGCCAGCAGCTTCGGGGACGAAAATTCACCCCTCCACTTT. Its translation: CASSFGDENSPLHF.